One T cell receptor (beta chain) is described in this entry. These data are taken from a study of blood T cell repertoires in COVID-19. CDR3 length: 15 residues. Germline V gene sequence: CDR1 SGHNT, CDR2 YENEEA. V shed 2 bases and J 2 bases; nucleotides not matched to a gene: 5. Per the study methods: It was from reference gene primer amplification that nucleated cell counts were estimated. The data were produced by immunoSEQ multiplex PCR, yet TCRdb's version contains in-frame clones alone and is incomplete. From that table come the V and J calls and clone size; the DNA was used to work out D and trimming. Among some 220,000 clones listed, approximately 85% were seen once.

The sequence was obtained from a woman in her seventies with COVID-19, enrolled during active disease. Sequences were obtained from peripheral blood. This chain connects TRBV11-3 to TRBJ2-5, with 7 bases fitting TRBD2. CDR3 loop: CASSLTSSGQETQYF. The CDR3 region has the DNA TGTGCCAGCAGCTTAACTTCTAGCGGACAAGAGACCCAGTACTTC.